Listed below are T cell receptor beta chains from one sample, sequenced in a study of blood T cell repertoires in COVID-19. Only in-frame clones appear in the TCRdb table, and some are missing; sequencing was by immunoSEQ multiplex PCR. The top ten clones hold 6.5% to 8% of a sample with about 370,000 clones, about 90% of them seen once. The source material was peripheral blood. The source of these receptors is a man between 18 and 29 years old with active or convalescent COVID-19. Both conserved end residues are part of each CDR3. A D gene is named only where the DNA matches it firmly. The size entry is marked missing in some rows and otherwise reads once, few, many or a size class.

14	TRBV4-1	.	TRBJ2-1	TRBD1	CASSQPDRVNEQFF	TGCGCCAGCAGCCAACCGGACAGGGTTAATGAGCAGTTCTTC
15	TRBV6-2/TRBV6-3	once	TRBJ1-5	.	CASSSHATDQQPQHF	TGTGCCAGCAGTTCCCACGCGACAGACCAACAGCCCCAGCATTTT
14	TRBV2	.	TRBJ2-3	.	CASSGASTPDTQYF	TGTGCCAGCAGTGGGGCGTCCACACCAGATACGCAGTATTTT
13	TRBV27	.	TRBJ1-2	.	CASSLQGHYGYTF	TGTGCCAGCAGTTTACAGGGTCACTATGGCTACACCTTC
14	TRBV7-2	.	TRBJ2-7	TRBD2	CASSPGTSGIIRDF	TGTGCCAGCAGCCCCGGGACTAGCGGGATCATTAGGGACTTC
16	TRBV28	.	TRBJ1-6	TRBD1	CASRAPETGINSPLHF	TGTGCCAGCAGGGCCCCGGAGACAGGGATTAATTCACCCCTCCACTTT
14	TRBV27	once	TRBJ2-1	TRBD1	CASSPTGKWDEQFF	TGTGCCAGCAGCCCGACAGGGAAGTGGGATGAGCAGTTCTTC
17	TRBV7-2	few	TRBJ2-3	TRBD2	CASSLAWLAGTKGTQYF	TGTGCCAGCAGCTTAGCCTGGCTAGCGGGGACTAAGGGTACGCAGTATTTT
14	TRBV14	.	TRBJ2-7	.	CASSQGSGFYEQYF	TGTGCCAGCAGCCAAGGGTCAGGTTTTTACGAGCAGTACTTC
14	TRBV6-6	.	TRBJ1-6	.	CASSYRGMNSPLHF	TGTGCCAGCAGTTACCGGGGAATGAATTCACCCCTCCACTTT
15	TRBV6-1	.	TRBJ2-7	TRBD2	CASSEASGRVYEQYF	TGTGCCAGCAGTGAGGCTAGCGGGAGGGTCTACGAGCAGTACTTC
15	TRBV7-9	few	TRBJ1-1	TRBD1	CASSLVQGFNTEAFF	TGTGCCAGCAGCTTAGTACAGGGGTTCAACACTGAAGCTTTCTTT
12	TRBV30	.	TRBJ1-2	.	CAWSSSIGGYTF	TGTGCCTGGAGTTCCTCCATTGGCGGCTACACCTTC
17	TRBV4-2	.	TRBJ2-3	TRBD2	CASSQVRAGGSTDTQYF	TGTGCCAGCAGCCAAGTCCGAGCGGGAGGAAGCACAGATACGCAGTATTTT
14	TRBV6-5	.	TRBJ1-5	TRBD1	CASRQDRGGQPQHF	TGTGCCAGCAGACAGGACAGGGGTGGCCAGCCCCAGCATTTT
14	TRBV2	.	TRBJ1-5	.	CASSGVSQDQPQHF	TGTGCCAGCAGTGGTGTCAGTCAAGATCAGCCCCAGCATTTT